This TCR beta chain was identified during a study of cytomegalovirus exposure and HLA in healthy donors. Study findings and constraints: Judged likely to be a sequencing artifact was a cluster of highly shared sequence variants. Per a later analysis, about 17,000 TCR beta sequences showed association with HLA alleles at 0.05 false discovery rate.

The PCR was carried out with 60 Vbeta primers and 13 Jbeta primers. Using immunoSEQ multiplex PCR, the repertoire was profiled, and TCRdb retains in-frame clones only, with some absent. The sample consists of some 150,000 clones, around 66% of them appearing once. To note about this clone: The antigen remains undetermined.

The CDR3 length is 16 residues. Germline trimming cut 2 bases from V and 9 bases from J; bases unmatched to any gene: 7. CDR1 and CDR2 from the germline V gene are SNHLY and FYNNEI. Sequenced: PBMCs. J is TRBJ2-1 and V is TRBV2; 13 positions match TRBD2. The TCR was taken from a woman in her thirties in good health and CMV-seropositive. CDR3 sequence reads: CASSESRLAGGSEQFF. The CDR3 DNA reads TGTGCCAGCAGTGAATCAAGACTAGCGGGGGGAAGTGAGCAGTTCTTC.